This T cell receptor beta chain was sequenced for a study of blood T cells in healthy people across ages. Sample-barcoded 5' priming and a J-beta primer mix drove a second PCR of roughly 7 to 11 cycles. TCRdb redid the calling of the 5' RACE reads with MiXCR, one entry per CDR3 protein. In the table there are around 1,700,000 distinct CDR3 sequences, 25% to 30% of which are singletons. The junction had 4 bases not matched to a gene; V was cut back by 2 bases and J by 9 bases. The CDR3 spans 13 residues. The germline V gene has CDR1 SEHNR and CDR2 FQNEAQ (reference sequence). The chain carries TRBV7-9 and TRBJ1-2; 9 bases align to TRBD1. The material sequenced was blood. The receptor's source is a woman aged 25 to 45 in good health. CDR3 DNA: TGTGCCAGCAGCTTACGGACAGGGGTTAGCTACACCTTC. Translating gives CASSLRTGVSYTF.